Listed below are T cell receptor beta chains from one sample, sequenced in a study of T cell repertoires in cytomegalovirus infection. Each CDR3 protein gets one entry after TCRdb re-called the reads with MiXCR. The sample contains fewer than 550,000 distinct CDR3 sequences, 10% to 12% of which appear only once. The sequenced sample was PBMCs. The receptors here all came from a human donor in good health (CMV status not recorded). Some clones in this sample may be carry-over from other donors' samples. The CDR3 runs from the conserved cysteine through the conserved F or W. A D gene is named only where the DNA matches it firmly. Expanded clones get a size class; other rows say once, few or many, or leave the size out.

V	J	size	D	CDR3	DNA
TRBV12-3/TRBV12-4	TRBJ1-4	many	NA	CASRPGTTNEKLFF	TGTGCCAGCAGGCCGGGAACAACTAATGAAAAACTGTTTTTT
TRBV4-1	TRBJ1-1	many	NA	CASSQGASEWGHTEAFF	TGCGCCAGCAGCCAAGGGGCCTCCGAGTGGGGGCACACTGAAGCTTTCTTT
TRBV6-1	TRBJ1-3	NA	NA	CATSSFKSSGNTIYF	TGTGCCACCTCGAGCTTCAAGAGCTCTGGAAACACCATATATTTT
TRBV2	TRBJ2-3	NA	TRBD1	CASLQGVSADTQYF	TGTGCCAGCCTACAGGGGGTGAGCGCAGATACGCAGTATTTT
TRBV2	TRBJ1-1	many	TRBD1	CASIRTGRNTEAFF	TGTGCCAGCATCAGGACAGGGCGGAACACTGAAGCTTTCTTT
TRBV5-1	TRBJ1-5	few	NA	CASSLGPEGNQPQHF	TGCGCCAGCAGCTTGGGTCCCGAGGGCAATCAGCCCCAGCATTTT
TRBV20-1	TRBJ2-7	many	TRBD2	CSARVLAGGEQYF	TGCAGTGCTAGAGTATTAGCGGGAGGCGAGCAGTACTTC
TRBV5-1	TRBJ2-4	NA	TRBD1	CASRYQGASKNIQYF	TGCGCCAGCAGGTACCAGGGGGCTTCCAAAAACATTCAGTACTTC
TRBV20-1	TRBJ2-7	many	NA	CSAYPAGNEQYF	TGCAGTGCTTACCCCGCGGGGAACGAGCAGTACTTC
TRBV14	TRBJ2-1	NA	TRBD2	CASSRGTSGGYNEQFF	TGTGCCAGCAGCCGGGGGACTAGCGGGGGGTACAATGAGCAGTTCTTC
TRBV7-8	TRBJ2-7	few	TRBD2	CASSLMRREETYEQYF	TGTGCCAGCAGCTTAATGCGACGGGAGGAAACCTACGAGCAGTACTTC
TRBV11-1	TRBJ1-1	many	NA	CASRHRDTGHNTEAFF	TGTGCCAGCAGGCATAGGGATACGGGGCACAACACTGAAGCTTTCTTT
TRBV18	TRBJ2-1	few	NA	CASSPKLGEQFF	TGTGCCAGCTCACCAAAACTAGGGGAGCAGTTCTTC
TRBV7-2	TRBJ2-7	many	NA	CASSPMGPYEQYF	TGTGCCAGCAGCCCAATGGGTCCCTACGAGCAGTACTTC
TRBV29-1	TRBJ2-3	few	NA	CSVERARGTDTQYF	TGCAGCGTTGAAAGGGCGAGGGGCACAGATACGCAGTATTTT
TRBV7-2	TRBJ2-3	many	TRBD2	CASRASGGYAQYF	TGTGCCAGCAGGGCCAGCGGGGGATATGCGCAGTATTTT
TRBV6-4	TRBJ2-1	many	TRBD2	CASSVLAGSEGEQFF	TGTGCCAGCAGCGTACTAGCGGGGAGTGAGGGTGAGCAGTTCTTC
TRBV7-2	TRBJ1-1	many	NA	CASSLERADSEAFF	TGTGCCAGCAGCTTAGAAAGGGCAGACTCTGAAGCTTTCTTT
TRBV29-1	TRBJ2-5	few	TRBD2	CSVTLAGGQETQYF	TGCAGCGTGACACTAGCGGGGGGCCAAGAGACCCAGTACTTC
TRBV6-2/TRBV6-3	TRBJ2-4	few	TRBD2	CASSLAPSSGVAKNIQYF	TGTGCCAGCAGTCTCGCACCCTCTAGCGGGGTAGCCAAAAACATTCAGTACTTC
TRBV10-3	TRBJ2-7	many	TRBD2	CAISDQGLAASYEQYF	TGTGCCATCAGTGACCAGGGACTAGCGGCTTCCTACGAGCAGTACTTC
TRBV5-1	TRBJ2-7	many	TRBD2	CASSLGGSHLPGEQYF	TGCGCCAGCAGCTTGGGCGGGAGTCATCTACCGGGGGAGCAGTACTTC
TRBV7-2	TRBJ1-1	few	NA	CASGPLLDNTEAFF	TGTGCCAGCGGCCCTTTGTTGGATAACACTGAAGCTTTCTTT
TRBV7-2	TRBJ2-3	many	NA	CASSPGQVWRLDTQYF	TGTGCCAGCAGCCCGGGTCAGGTCTGGAGGCTTGATACGCAGTATTTT
TRBV10-3	TRBJ2-3	NA	NA	CAISEIVDTQYF	TGTGCCATCAGTGAGATAGTAGATACGCAGTATTTT
TRBV5-6	TRBJ2-1	NA	NA	CASSFGQRSFF	TGTGCCAGCAGCTTTGGACAGAGGTCGTTCTTC
TRBV20-1	TRBJ1-4	NA	TRBD1	CSAKSTGGGEKLFF	TGCAGTGCGAAGTCTACAGGGGGTGGAGAAAAACTGTTTTTT
TRBV4-1	TRBJ2-3	NA	NA	CASSPGLGARGDTQYF	TGCGCCAGCAGCCCGGGACTGGGGGCGAGGGGAGATACGCAGTATTTT
TRBV7-9	TRBJ2-7	many	TRBD2	CASSLVFWDRGSAGAEQYF	TGTGCCAGCAGCTTAGTTTTCTGGGATCGGGGATCAGCGGGAGCCGAGCAGTACTTC
TRBV19	TRBJ1-5	once	NA	CASSSGRRDQPQHF	TGTGCCAGTAGTTCCGGCAGAAGAGATCAGCCCCAGCATTTT
TRBV4-1	TRBJ1-1	many	TRBD1	CASSHPGQGLKTFF	TGCGCCAGCAGCCACCCCGGACAGGGGCTCAAAACTTTCTTT
TRBV2	TRBJ2-2	NA	NA	CASRLGVIGTGELFF	TGTGCCAGCAGATTAGGGGTTATAGGCACCGGGGAGCTGTTTTTT
TRBV6-1	TRBJ2-5	many	TRBD1	CASSRTGRETQYF	TGTGCCAGCAGCAGGACAGGGCGGGAGACCCAGTACTTC
TRBV30	TRBJ1-3	many	NA	CAWKASGNTIYF	TGTGCCTGGAAAGCCTCTGGAAACACCATATATTTT
TRBV4-1	TRBJ1-2	many	TRBD1	CASSQDSWTGPLYGYTF	TGCGCCAGCAGCCAAGATAGCTGGACAGGGCCTCTCTATGGCTACACCTTC
TRBV25-1	TRBJ2-2	many	TRBD1	CASSVDRGLNTGELFF	TGTGCCAGCAGTGTCGACAGGGGGCTGAACACCGGGGAGCTGTTTTTT
TRBV5-4	TRBJ2-1	NA	NA	CASSSTQYNEQFF	TGTGCCAGCAGCTCGACACAATACAATGAGCAGTTCTTC
TRBV11-1	TRBJ1-2	many	TRBD1	CASSSDRGHGYTF	TGTGCCAGCAGCTCGGACAGGGGACATGGCTACACCTTC
TRBV5-4	TRBJ1-2	once	NA	CASSLDGDRGYTF	TGTGCCAGCAGCTTGGACGGGGATAGAGGCTACACCTTC
TRBV24-1	TRBJ2-3	few	NA	CATSDAWGDTQYF	TGTGCCACCAGTGATGCTTGGGGAGATACGCAGTATTTT
TRBV12-5	TRBJ2-2	many	TRBD2	CASEPGGTGELFF	TGTGCTAGTGAGCCGGGGGGCACCGGGGAGCTGTTTTTT
TRBV14	TRBJ2-3	NA	TRBD2	CASSQEREGRADTQYF	TGTGCCAGCAGCCAGGAGCGGGAGGGCCGTGCGGATACGCAGTATTTT
TRBV4-2	TRBJ2-3	few	TRBD2	CASSQTSGGSDTQYF	TGTGCCAGCAGCCAGACTAGCGGGGGTTCAGATACGCAGTATTTT
TRBV19	TRBJ2-1	NA	NA	CASAGRNNEQFF	TGTGCCAGCGCAGGGCGGAACAATGAGCAGTTCTTC
TRBV6-1	TRBJ1-4	many	TRBD1	CASSLGRGVEKLFF	TGTGCCAGCAGCCTGGGCAGGGGGGTTGAAAAACTGTTTTTT
TRBV6-5	TRBJ2-1	many	TRBD1	CASSYNRGRDNEQFF	TGTGCCAGCAGTTACAACAGGGGGCGCGACAATGAGCAGTTCTTC
TRBV20-1	TRBJ2-5	many	TRBD2	CSATGLEYRETQYF	TGCAGTGCTACGGGACTAGAGTATCGAGAGACCCAGTACTTC
TRBV6-2/TRBV6-3	TRBJ2-1	few	TRBD2	CASSSSSGAEFF	TGTGCCAGCTCCTCGTCTAGCGGGGCCGAGTTCTTC
TRBV9	TRBJ2-7	NA	TRBD1	CASSVLQGIGEQYF	TGTGCCAGCAGCGTGTTACAGGGGATAGGCGAGCAGTACTTC
TRBV12-3/TRBV12-4	TRBJ2-7	many	NA	CASSLAADVREQYF	TGTGCCAGCAGTTTAGCAGCGGATGTGAGGGAGCAGTACTTC
TRBV7-3	TRBJ2-1	many	NA	CASSLTGPGSGGLGEQFF	TGTGCCAGCAGCTTAACGGGTCCCGGGTCTGGAGGGCTGGGGGAGCAGTTCTTC
TRBV6-2/TRBV6-3	TRBJ2-7	NA	TRBD2	CASRLAGGNSYEQYF	TGTGCCAGCAGATTAGCGGGAGGAAACTCCTACGAGCAGTACTTC
TRBV28	TRBJ1-1	many	NA	CASSLPSGDGEAFF	TGTGCCAGCAGTCTCCCGTCCGGGGATGGTGAAGCTTTCTTT
TRBV4-1	TRBJ1-5	many	NA	CASSPLGEGEPQHF	TGCGCCAGCAGCCCCCTCGGGGAGGGTGAGCCCCAGCATTTT
TRBV28	TRBJ2-1	many	TRBD2	CASSPASGWKRYNEQFF	TGTGCCAGCAGCCCCGCTAGCGGGTGGAAGAGGTACAATGAGCAGTTCTTC